This T cell receptor (beta chain) comes out of a study of cytomegalovirus exposure and HLA in healthy donors (TCRdb year 2017). As for the study more broadly: According to a later analysis, one platform produced both the roughly 130 validation repertoires and the 730 or so repertoires of the first cohort. The study combined high-throughput TCR immunosequencing, statistical association of individual TCRs with disease status, and machine learning to predict cytomegalovirus infection status. The study was designed to test whether signatures of past pathogen exposure could be identified by cataloging public T cell receptors. Along with the approximately 700-subject first cohort, a separate validation cohort of some 130 different subjects was used.

A note on this clone: This clone's antigen is unknown. No base quality values were provided; no much bigger clone lies one nucleotide off.

The library was generated by the immunoSEQ multiplex PCR assay. In the original analysis: To diagnose cytomegalovirus status from the catalog of TCR beta chain sequences, a statistical classification framework was built. The clones in this table, taken by TCRdb from immuneACCESS, are in-frame only. Not every clone is retained; where verified, under half of the shortfall comes from an unresolved V gene, and the cause of the rest is unknown. V, J and clone size reflect that table, while D and trimming were determined from the DNA. Across this sample there are approximately 200,000 clones, with about 93% seen only once. Approximately 1.1% of the sample goes to the ten largest clones. What the study reported, not specific to this receptor: A later analysis lacked HLA typing for the validation cohort, so it scored co-occurrence in that cohort across all 120 repertoires. Across donors, most TCR sequences were observed very rarely, whereas some public TCRs were present in many individuals. In vitro tests confirmed that a few of the cytomegalovirus-associated TCR beta chains recognize cytomegalovirus antigens. The study gave a list of under 200 TCR beta chains associated with cytomegalovirus. Of the cluster scores, around 95% were above 0 in a later analysis, which found that TCRs clustered in the first cohort also tended to co-occur in the 120 validation repertoires. In both the original and validation cohorts, the classifier was reported to diagnose cytomegalovirus status with high specificity and sensitivity. The authors suggested that the approach could potentially be generalized to other disease states and immunological phenotypes.

Separate from the approximately 700-subject first cohort, the validation cohort of some 130 subjects was the group to which the donors belonged. The germline V gene encodes CDR1 MNHEY and CDR2 SMNVEV (reference sequence). There are 16 amino acids in the CDR3, from cysteine to phenylalanine inclusive. The DNA shown is the 48-base CDR3, in frame from base 1. The V and J ends are trimmed by 4 bases and 1 base, leaving 14 bases between them. The V and J genes are TRBV27 and TRBJ2-1, with no confident D gene call. The origin of this receptor is a woman between 18 and 29 years old in good health and CMV-seronegative. Sequencing used PBMCs. CDR3 reads: CASSSLRGKSYNEQFF. The nucleotides read TGTGCCAGCAGTTCCCTTAGAGGTAAATCCTACAATGAGCAGTTCTTC.